What follows are 20 T cell receptor beta chains derived from one specimen sequenced in a study of CD8 T cells in Susac syndrome. RNA, at about 0.45 to 1 ug, was reverse transcribed with random hexamers. One entry per CDR3 protein, called by TCRdb with MiXCR from the immunoSEQ multiplex PCR reads. Counted here are roughly 150,000 distinct CDR3 sequences, around 95% occurring once; the ten biggest clones make up about 0.15%. The sequenced sample was CD8+ T cells from PBMCs. These receptors came from a human donor with multiple sclerosis.

The V gene is TRBV30, the J gene TRBJ1-1, with D maybe TRBD1 (6 bases). The CDR3 runs to 14 residues. The germline V gene has CDR1 GTSNPN and CDR2 SVGIG (reference sequence). Trimming removed 5 bases at V and 3 bases at J, with 16 bases between. CDR3 residues: CAWLPGGRDTEAFF. In DNA, the CDR3 is TGTGCCTGGCTCCCCGGGGGGCGGGACACTGAAGCTTTCTTT.

This rearrangement joins TRBV29-1 to TRBJ2-5; D is possibly TRBD2 (6 bases). CDR3 size: 16 residues. Germline V gene data show CDR1 as SQVTM and CDR2 as ANQGSEA. Trimming took 6 bases from V and 2 from J, leaving 22 bases between them. CDR3 amino acids: CSVDGGLEGSQETQYF. CDR3 sequence (DNA): TGCAGCGTCGACGGGGGACTCGAGGGGAGTCAAGAGACCCAGTACTTC.

The genes are TRBV6-5 and TRBJ2-4, with a possible D match to TRBD2 (7 bases). Germline V gene data show CDR1 as MNHEY and CDR2 as SVGAGI. V lost 0 bases to trimming and J lost 1 base, with 10 bases between them. The CDR3 extends over 16 amino acids. In nucleotides, the CDR3 is TGTGCCAGCAGTTACTCGGGGGGGGCGGCCAAAAACATTCAGTACTTC. Its translation is CASSYSGGAAKNIQYF.

V usage is TRBV20-1 and J usage is TRBJ2-2; either TRBD1 or TRBD2 may fit D (5 bases each). Germline CDR1 and CDR2: DFQATT and SNEGSKA (reference sequence). V lost 6 bases, J lost 1 base, and 18 bases lay in between. The length of the CDR3 is 16 residues. CDR3 sequence: CSAPWDDALNTGELFF. The CDR3 DNA reads as TGCAGTGCACCGTGGGACGACGCTCTGAACACCGGGGAGCTGTTTTTT.

This chain connects TRBV3-1 to TRBJ2-1, with 10 bases lining up with TRBD2. This CDR3 contains 17 residues. CDR1 and CDR2 from the germline V gene are LGHDT and YNNKEL (reference sequence). The trim removed 0 bases at V and 8 bases at J, leaving 10 bases unmatched. The CDR3 bases are TGTGCCAGCAGCCAAGAGGGACTAGCGATGGTATCTCATGAGCAGTTCTTC. Its protein product is CASSQEGLAMVSHEQFF.

The V gene is TRBV6-2 or TRBV6-3, the J gene TRBJ1-2, with unresolved D. This CDR3 has 15 amino acids. V was clipped by 5 bases and J by 4 bases, with 17 bases between them. CDR1 MNHEY and CDR2 SVGEGT come from the germline V gene. The CDR3 DNA is TGTGCCAGCAGTCCCCGACCGTATTCCCTCTATGGCTACACCTTC. Amino acid sequence: CASSPRPYSLYGYTF.

The chain has TRBV27 and TRBJ2-7, with 11 bases that match TRBD1. The CDR3 extends over 16 amino acids. The V gene's germline CDR1 is MNHEY and CDR2 SMNVEV (reference sequence). After removal of 6 bases from V and 3 bases from J, the junction contained 10 bases not matched to a gene. The CDR3 DNA sequence: TGTGCCAGCAGCCGATTGGGACAGGGGGGCTACTACGAGCAGTACTTC. Translated, it gives CASSRLGQGGYYEQYF.

This chain links TRBV2 with TRBJ2-7, with 9 bases aligning to TRBD1. Germline assignment: CDR1 SNHLY and CDR2 FYNNEI. V trimming: 6 bases; J trimming: 4 bases; junction bases outside the gene matches: 7. CDR3 size: 14 residues. The CDR3 DNA follows: TGTGCCAGCAGGGCTCCGGGACAGGGTTACGAGCAGTACTTC. As protein: CASRAPGQGYEQYF.

This chain connects TRBV30 to TRBJ2-3; D ambiguous. CDR1 and CDR2 (germline): GTSNPN, SVGIG (reference sequence). The V end lost 0 bases, the J end lost 1 base, and 8 bases lay between the germline ends. The CDR3 runs to 14 residues. The CDR3 DNA follows: TGTGCCTGGAGTGTTGTATTGGGCACAGATACGCAGTATTTT. It is translated as CAWSVVLGTDTQYF. Full variable domain (missing parts from reference TRBV30 and TRBJ2-3): SQTIHQWPATLVQPVGSPLSLECTVEGTSNPNLYWYRQAAGRGLQLLFYSVGIGQISSEVPQNLSASRPQDRQFILSSKKLLLSDSGFYLCAWSVVLGTDTQYFGPGTRLTVL.

The rearrangement links TRBV5-6 to TRBJ1-1; TRBD1 agrees at 8 bases. The CDR3 is made up of 15 amino acids. CDR1 and CDR2 (germline): SGHDT, YYEEEE. V dropped 0 bases and J dropped 2; count of bases not matched to a gene: 3. CDR3: CASSLGQGPNTEAFF. Here the CDR3 DNA reads TGTGCCAGCAGCTTGGGACAGGGGCCTAACACTGAAGCTTTCTTT.

The rearrangement links TRBV15 to TRBJ2-7; 8 nucleotides match TRBD1. Germline CDR1 is LNHNV and CDR2 is YYDKDF (reference sequence). The trim removed 5 bases at V and 3 bases at J, leaving 6 bases unmatched. The CDR3 is 14 amino acids. CDR3 in DNA: TGTGCCACCAGCGTCCCGGACAGGGACTACGAGCAGTACTTC. Its protein product is CATSVPDRDYEQYF.

CDR3 coding DNA: TGTGCCACCAGTGACCTCTATACCGAGCAGTTCTTC. Protein: CATSDLYTEQFF. The chain links TRBV24-1 to TRBJ2-1; D gene ambiguous. This CDR3 has 12 amino acids. V lost 4 bases, J lost 10 bases, and 10 bases lay in between. From germline, CDR1 is KGHDR and CDR2 SFDVKD.

The chain couples TRBV15 to TRBJ1-4; TRBD1 is a possible D gene (5 bases). Trimming shortened V by 8 bases and J by 2 bases, and 15 bases separated the two germline ends. CDR3 length: 15 residues. CDR1 and CDR2 (germline): LNHNV, YYDKDF (reference sequence). The CDR3 coding sequence is TGTGCCACCGACACAGGTACCGGGACTAATGAAAAACTGTTTTTT. It yields the protein CATDTGTGTNEKLFF.

This chain links TRBV3-1 with TRBJ2-7, with 9 bases identical to TRBD1. The CDR3 is 14 residues long. The J segment lost 6 bases and the V segment lost 4 bases, leaving 7 bases of the junction unmatched. CDR1 and CDR2 (germline): LGHDT, YNNKEL (reference sequence). The CDR3 DNA follows: TGTGCCAGCAGCCCGGGACAGGGACGAGCCGAGCAGTACGTC. Its protein product is CASSPGQGRAEQYV.

This rearrangement joins TRBV6-2 or TRBV6-3 to TRBJ2-7; either TRBD1 or TRBD2 may supply D (5 bases each). The CDR3 sequence is 12 residues long. Germline V gene data show CDR1 as MNHEY and CDR2 as SVGEGT. The V end lost 7 bases, the J end lost 2 bases, and 9 bases lay between the germline ends. In DNA form, the CDR3 reads TGTGCCAGCACTCCGGGGCCCTACGAGCAGTACTTC. Amino acid sequence: CASTPGPYEQYF.

The V and J genes are TRBV20-1 and TRBJ2-1; TRBD2 matches at 9 bases. Germline CDR1 is DFQATT and CDR2 is SNEGSKA (reference sequence). CDR3 length: 13 amino acids. The V segment lost 8 bases and the J segment 7 bases; nucleotides outside the gene matches: 9. CDR3 region: CSTIAGVGNEQFF. The CDR3 nucleotides read TGCAGTACGATAGCGGGGGTGGGGAATGAGCAGTTCTTC.

V gene TRBV20-1 combines with J gene TRBJ1-5, with a tentative D call TRBD1 (5 bases). This CDR3 has 13 residues. The germline V gene encodes CDR1 DFQATT and CDR2 SNEGSKA (reference sequence). V gave up 4 bases and J gave up 0 bases, with 7 bases separating them. The CDR3 DNA sequence: TGCAGTGCTATCGACAGTAGCAATCAGCCCCAGCATTTT. It is translated as CSAIDSSNQPQHF.

The J gene is TRBJ1-1, the V gene TRBV30; TRBD1 agrees at 11 bases. With 5 bases clipped from V and 1 base from J, the junction kept 0 bases outside the gene matches. Germline assignment: CDR1 GTSNPN and CDR2 SVGIG (reference sequence). This CDR3 has 13 residues. Here the CDR3 DNA reads TGTGCCTGGGGACAGGGGGCGAACACTGAAGCTTTCTTT. Encoded protein: CAWGQGANTEAFF. Full variable domain (outside the CDR3, taken from reference TRBV30 and TRBJ1-1): SQTIHQWPATLVQPVGSPLSLECTVEGTSNPNLYWYRQAAGRGLQLLFYSVGIGQISSEVPQNLSASRPQDRQFILSSKKLLLSDSGFYLCAWGQGANTEAFFGQGTRLTVV.

This chain uses TRBV29-1 with TRBJ2-4; D unclear. V gave up 7 bases and J gave up 0 bases, with 4 bases separating them. The CDR3 consists of 11 residues. The V gene's germline CDR1 is SQVTM and CDR2 ANQGSEA. Written as DNA, the CDR3 is TGCAGCGCGGAAGCCAAAAACATTCAGTACTTC. The encoded protein is CSAEAKNIQYF.

This chain connects TRBV29-1 to TRBJ2-5; a possible D gene is TRBD1 (5 bases). This CDR3 comprises 12 residues. Per germline, CDR1 SQVTM and CDR2 ANQGSEA. Trimming removed 5 bases at V and 2 bases at J, with 9 bases between. CDR3 in amino acids: CSVLHRQETQYF. In DNA form, the CDR3 reads TGCAGCGTTCTACACAGGCAAGAGACCCAGTACTTC.